This is a list of T cell receptor beta chains from one sample in a study of shared clonotypes between healthy human individuals. The assay was immunoSEQ multiplex PCR, and TCRdb's table has in-frame clones only and misses some. The data show fewer than 650,000 clones, about 82% seen once. Specimen: PBMCs. Every receptor here comes from a woman between 40 and 50 years old in good health. Some clones in this sample may be carry-over from other donors' samples. CDR3s include the opening cysteine and the closing phenylalanine or tryptophan. Each record gives: J gene, V gene, clone size, D gene, CDR3 DNA, CDR3 protein. D genes are given only for firm matches. A row's size may be missing; if present it is once, few, many or a size class.

J gene: TRBJ2-7; V gene: TRBV19; clone size: .; D gene: .; CDR3 DNA: TGTGCCAGTAGTATGAGGAACCCCTACGAGCAGTACTTC; CDR3 protein: CASSMRNPYEQYF
J gene: TRBJ1-4; V gene: TRBV15; clone size: .; D gene: TRBD1; CDR3 DNA: TGTGCCACCAGCAGAGAGGGGCCGGGACAGGGGAATGAAAAACTGTTTTTT; CDR3 protein: CATSREGPGQGNEKLFF
J gene: TRBJ2-3; V gene: TRBV5-4; clone size: .; D gene: TRBD1; CDR3 DNA: TGTGCCAGCAGCTTGTTACAGGGGGAAGATACGCAGTATTTT; CDR3 protein: CASSLLQGEDTQYF
J gene: TRBJ1-2; V gene: TRBV18; clone size: .; D gene: TRBD1; CDR3 DNA: TGTGCCAGCTCATCGACTCCGGGACAGGCGAAAGACTCTAACTATGGCTACACCTTC; CDR3 protein: CASSSTPGQAKDSNYGYTF
J gene: TRBJ1-5; V gene: TRBV4-1; clone size: .; D gene: TRBD1; CDR3 DNA: TGCGCCAGCAGCCAGCCCGGACAGGGAGTCAATCAGCCCCAGCATTTT; CDR3 protein: CASSQPGQGVNQPQHF
J gene: TRBJ2-7; V gene: TRBV28; clone size: .; D gene: .; CDR3 DNA: TGTGCCAGCAGTTTCCTAGGGCCCTACGAGCAGTACTTC; CDR3 protein: CASSFLGPYEQYF
J gene: TRBJ2-1; V gene: TRBV29-1; clone size: .; D gene: .; CDR3 DNA: TGCAGCGCCCTATCACGGGACCCTCCTAGTTACAACGAGCAGTTCTTC; CDR3 protein: CSALSRDPPSYNEQFF
J gene: TRBJ2-1; V gene: TRBV9; clone size: .; D gene: .; CDR3 DNA: TGTGCCAGCAGCGTTTTTCCAGGGGTGGATGAGCAGTTCTTC; CDR3 protein: CASSVFPGVDEQFF
J gene: TRBJ1-5; V gene: TRBV19; clone size: .; D gene: .; CDR3 DNA: TGTGCCAGTAGTATTCAAGGCGGGGGCAATCAGCCCCAGCATTTT; CDR3 protein: CASSIQGGGNQPQHF
J gene: TRBJ1-5; V gene: TRBV30; clone size: .; D gene: .; CDR3 DNA: TGTGCCTGGATGAAGGGCAATCAGCCCCAGCATTTT; CDR3 protein: CAWMKGNQPQHF
J gene: TRBJ2-2; V gene: TRBV4-1; clone size: few; D gene: TRBD2; CDR3 DNA: TGCGCCAGCAGCTCACGACTAGCGGGCGAGAACACCGGGGAGCTGTTTTTT; CDR3 protein: CASSSRLAGENTGELFF
J gene: TRBJ2-5; V gene: TRBV11-2; clone size: .; D gene: .; CDR3 DNA: TGTGCCAGCAGCTTAGTTAGGCCGCCCCAAGAGACCCAGTACTTC; CDR3 protein: CASSLVRPPQETQYF
J gene: TRBJ2-1; V gene: TRBV6-1; clone size: .; D gene: TRBD2; CDR3 DNA: TGTGCCAGCAAATCTAGCGGGAGTGGGAATGAGCAGTTCTTC; CDR3 protein: CASKSSGSGNEQFF